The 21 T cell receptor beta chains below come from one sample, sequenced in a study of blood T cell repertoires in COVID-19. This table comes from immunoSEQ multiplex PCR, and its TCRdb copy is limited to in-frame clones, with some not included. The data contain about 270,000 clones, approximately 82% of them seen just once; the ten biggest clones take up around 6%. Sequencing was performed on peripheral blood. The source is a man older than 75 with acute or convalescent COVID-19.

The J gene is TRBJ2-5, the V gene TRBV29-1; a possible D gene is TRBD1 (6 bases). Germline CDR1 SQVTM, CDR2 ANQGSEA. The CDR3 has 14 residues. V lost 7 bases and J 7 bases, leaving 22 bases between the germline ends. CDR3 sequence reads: CSGGQGSKLVTQYF. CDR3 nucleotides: TGCAGCGGTGGGCAGGGGTCCAAACTGGTGACCCAGTACTTC.

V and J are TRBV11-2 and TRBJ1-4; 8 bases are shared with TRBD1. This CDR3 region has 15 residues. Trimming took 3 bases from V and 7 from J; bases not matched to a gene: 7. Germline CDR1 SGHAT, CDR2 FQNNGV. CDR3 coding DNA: TGTGCCAGCAGCTTCCCAGGGGGCTGGGGTGAAAAACTGTTTTTT. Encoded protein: CASSFPGGWGEKLFF.

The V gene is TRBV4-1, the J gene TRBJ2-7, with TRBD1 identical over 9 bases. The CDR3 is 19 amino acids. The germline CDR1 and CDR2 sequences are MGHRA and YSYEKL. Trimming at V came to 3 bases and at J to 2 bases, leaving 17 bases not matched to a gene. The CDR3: CASSHLLGPGTGYPYEQYF. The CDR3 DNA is TGCGCCAGCAGCCATTTGCTCGGACCCGGGACAGGGTACCCCTACGAGCAGTACTTC.

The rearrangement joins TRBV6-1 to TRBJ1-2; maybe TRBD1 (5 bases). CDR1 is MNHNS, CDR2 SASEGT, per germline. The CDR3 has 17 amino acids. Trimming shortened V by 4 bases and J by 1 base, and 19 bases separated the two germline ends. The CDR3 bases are TGTGCCAGCAGTGGACAAAACCTTTTGACAGTTAACTATGGCTACACCTTC. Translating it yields CASSGQNLLTVNYGYTF.

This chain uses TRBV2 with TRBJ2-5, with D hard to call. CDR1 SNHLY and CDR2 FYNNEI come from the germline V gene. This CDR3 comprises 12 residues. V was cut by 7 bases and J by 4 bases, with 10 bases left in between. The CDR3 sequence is CASTNRAETQYF. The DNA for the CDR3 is TGTGCCAGCACGAACAGAGCAGAGACCCAGTACTTC.

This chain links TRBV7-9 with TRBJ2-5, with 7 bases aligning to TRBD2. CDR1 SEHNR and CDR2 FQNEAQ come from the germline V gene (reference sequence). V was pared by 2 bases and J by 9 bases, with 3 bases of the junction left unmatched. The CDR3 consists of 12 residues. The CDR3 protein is CASSLYGGAQYF. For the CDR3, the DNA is TGTGCCAGCAGCTTATATGGGGGGGCCCAGTACTTC.

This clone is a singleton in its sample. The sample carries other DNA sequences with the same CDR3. CDR3 sequence (DNA): TGTGCCAGCAGTTTCGGACGGGGTGGCACAGATACGCAGTATTTT. It yields the protein CASSFGRGGTDTQYF. This rearrangement joins TRBV28 to TRBJ2-3, with TRBD2 as a possible D gene (5 bases). Between the trimmed V and J ends, which lost 3 bases and 1 base, there was a span of 11 bases. CDR3 size: 15 residues. CDR1 and CDR2 from the germline V gene are MDHEN and SYDVKM.

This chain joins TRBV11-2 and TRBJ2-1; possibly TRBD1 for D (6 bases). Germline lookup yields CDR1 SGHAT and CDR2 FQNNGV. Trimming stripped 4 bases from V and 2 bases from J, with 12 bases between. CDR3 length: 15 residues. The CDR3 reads CASSSLRTAYNEQFF. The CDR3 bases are TGTGCCAGCAGCTCATTAAGGACAGCCTACAATGAGCAGTTCTTC.

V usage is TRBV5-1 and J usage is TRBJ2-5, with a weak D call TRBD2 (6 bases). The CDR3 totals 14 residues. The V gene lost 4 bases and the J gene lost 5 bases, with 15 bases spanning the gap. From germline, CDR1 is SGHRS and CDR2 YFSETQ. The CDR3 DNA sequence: TGCGCCAGCAGCACCGTGGGGGGTGGGGAGACCCAGTACTTC. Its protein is CASSTVGGGETQYF.

CDR3 coding DNA: TGCGCCAGCAGTGAGTCATCTAGCGGGGGCACAGATACGCAGTATTTT. Its protein product is CASSESSSGGTDTQYF. V is TRBV10-1 and J is TRBJ2-3; 9 nucleotides line up with TRBD2. Germline V gene data show CDR1 as WNHNN and CDR2 as SYGVQD (reference sequence). The length of the CDR3 is 16 residues. Trimming removed 0 bases from V and 1 base from J; junction bases left unmatched: 2.

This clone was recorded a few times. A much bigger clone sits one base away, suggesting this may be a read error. Here the CDR3 reads CASSGTGAQPQHF. CDR3 bases: TGTGCCAGCAGTGGGACAGGGGCTCAGCCCCAGCATTTT. The chain is built from TRBV12-3 or TRBV12-4 and TRBJ1-5, with 10 bases matching TRBD1. CDR3 length equals 13 residues. The V gene end was trimmed by 5 bases and the J gene end by 6 bases; junction bases not matched to a gene: 1.

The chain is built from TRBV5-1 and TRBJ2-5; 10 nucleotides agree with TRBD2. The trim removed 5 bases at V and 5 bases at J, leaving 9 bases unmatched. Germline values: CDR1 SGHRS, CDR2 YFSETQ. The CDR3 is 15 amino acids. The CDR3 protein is CASSLAGGRGETQYF. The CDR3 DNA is TGCGCCAGCAGTTTAGCGGGGGGCCGGGGGGAGACCCAGTACTTC.

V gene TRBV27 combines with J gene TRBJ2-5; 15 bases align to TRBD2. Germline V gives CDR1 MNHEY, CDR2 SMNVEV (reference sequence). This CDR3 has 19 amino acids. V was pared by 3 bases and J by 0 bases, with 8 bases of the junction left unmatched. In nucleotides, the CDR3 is TGTGCCAGCAGTTTCCGCGGGACTAGCGGGAGGCAGTACCAAGAGACCCAGTACTTC. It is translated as CASSFRGTSGRQYQETQYF.

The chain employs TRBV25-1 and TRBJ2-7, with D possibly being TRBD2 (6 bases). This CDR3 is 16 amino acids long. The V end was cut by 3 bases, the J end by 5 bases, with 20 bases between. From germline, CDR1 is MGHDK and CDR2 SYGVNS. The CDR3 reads CASSDARLVGLHEQYF. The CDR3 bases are TGTGCCAGCAGTGACGCCAGACTAGTTGGGCTCCACGAGCAGTACTTC.

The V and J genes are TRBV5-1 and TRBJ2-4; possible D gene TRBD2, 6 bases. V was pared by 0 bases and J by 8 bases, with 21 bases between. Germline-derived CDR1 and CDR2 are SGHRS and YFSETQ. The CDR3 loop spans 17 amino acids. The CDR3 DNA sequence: TGCGCCAGCAGCTTGGGGGCCGGGACTCCGGGGTCGGACATTCAGTACTTC. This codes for CASSLGAGTPGSDIQYF. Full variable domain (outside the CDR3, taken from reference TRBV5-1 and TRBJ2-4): KAGVTQTPRYLIKTRGQQVTLSCSPISGHRSVSWYQQTPGQGLQFLFEYFSETQRNKGNFPGRFSGRQFSNSRSEMNVSTLELGDSALYLCASSLGAGTPGSDIQYFGAGTRLSVL.

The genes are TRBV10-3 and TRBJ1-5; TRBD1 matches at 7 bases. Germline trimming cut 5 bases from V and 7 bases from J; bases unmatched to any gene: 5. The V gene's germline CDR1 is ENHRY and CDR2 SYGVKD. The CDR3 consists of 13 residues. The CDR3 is CAISQQGSQPQHF. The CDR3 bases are TGTGCCATCAGTCAACAGGGGTCACAGCCCCAGCATTTT.

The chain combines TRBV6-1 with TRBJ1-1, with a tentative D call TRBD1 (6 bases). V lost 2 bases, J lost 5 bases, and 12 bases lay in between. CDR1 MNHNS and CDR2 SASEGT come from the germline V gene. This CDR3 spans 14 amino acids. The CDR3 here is CASSENRAATEAFF. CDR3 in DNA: TGTGCCAGCAGTGAAAACAGGGCGGCAACTGAAGCTTTCTTT.

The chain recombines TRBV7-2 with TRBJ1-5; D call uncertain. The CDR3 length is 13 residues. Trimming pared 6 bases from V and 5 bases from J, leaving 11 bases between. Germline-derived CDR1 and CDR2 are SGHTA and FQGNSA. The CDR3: CASSLSLDQPQHF. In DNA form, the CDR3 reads TGTGCCAGCAGTCTTAGCCTCGATCAGCCCCAGCATTTT.

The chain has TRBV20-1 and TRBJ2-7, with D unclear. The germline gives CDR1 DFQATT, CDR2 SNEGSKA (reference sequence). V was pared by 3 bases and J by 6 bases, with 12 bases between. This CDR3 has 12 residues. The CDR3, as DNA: TGCAGTGCTAGTAGCCCACCCTCCGAGCAGTACTTC. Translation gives CSASSPPSEQYF.

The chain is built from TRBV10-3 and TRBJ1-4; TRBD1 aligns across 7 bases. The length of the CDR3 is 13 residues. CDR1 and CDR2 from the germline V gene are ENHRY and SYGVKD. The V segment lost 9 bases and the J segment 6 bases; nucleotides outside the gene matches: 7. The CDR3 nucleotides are TGTGCCATAGGGGGACAGTTGGATGAAAAACTGTTTTTT. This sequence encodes CAIGGQLDEKLFF.

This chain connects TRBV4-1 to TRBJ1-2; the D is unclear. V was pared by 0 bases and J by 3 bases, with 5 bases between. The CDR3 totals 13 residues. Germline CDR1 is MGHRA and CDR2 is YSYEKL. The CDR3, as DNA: TGCGCCAGCAGCCAAGAAAGCTACTATGGCTACACCTTC. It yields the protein CASSQESYYGYTF.